Listed here is a single T cell receptor (beta chain). Antigen unknown. After constant-region reverse-primer amplification, full-length variable regions underwent semi-nested PCR with Nested Universal Primer A. TCRdb analysed the 5' RACE reads with MiXCR anew, one entry per CDR3 protein. The table shows tens of thousands of distinct CDR3 sequences, with 26% occurring only once. Cells sorted as Tregs were CD4+, CD25+ and CD127-/low. The germline V gene encodes CDR1 MGHRA and CDR2 YSYEKL. The V gene lost 4 bases and the J gene lost 0 bases, with 12 bases spanning the gap. This CDR3 comprises 16 residues. Study-wide findings and caveats: Tumor memory CD4+ T cell TCR gene usage clustered with blood and lymph node memory CD4+ cells and lymph node naive CD4+ cells. Tumor Tregs overlapped most with tumor, then blood, naive CD4+ cells.

V is TRBV4-1 and J is TRBJ1-4, with D maybe TRBD1 (6 bases). The TCR comes from a female donor with breast cancer. Material: tumor-infiltrating Tregs sorted from the breast tumor. As DNA, the CDR3 is TGCGCCAGCAGCCGAATTAGGACAGCAACTAATGAAAAACTGTTTTTT. Its translation is CASSRIRTATNEKLFF.